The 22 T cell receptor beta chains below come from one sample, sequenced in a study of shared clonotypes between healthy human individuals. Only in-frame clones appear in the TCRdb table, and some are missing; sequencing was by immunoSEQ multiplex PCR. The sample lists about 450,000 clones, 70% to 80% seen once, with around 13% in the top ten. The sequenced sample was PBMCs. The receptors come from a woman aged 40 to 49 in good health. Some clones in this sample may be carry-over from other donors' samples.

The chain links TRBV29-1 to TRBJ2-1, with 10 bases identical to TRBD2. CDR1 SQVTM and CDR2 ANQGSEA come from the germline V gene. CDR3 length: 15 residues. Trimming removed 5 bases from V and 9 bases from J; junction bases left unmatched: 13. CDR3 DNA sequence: TGCAGCGTTTATGGAGTAATGGCTAGCGGGAGTGAGCAGTTCTTC. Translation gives CSVYGVMASGSEQFF.

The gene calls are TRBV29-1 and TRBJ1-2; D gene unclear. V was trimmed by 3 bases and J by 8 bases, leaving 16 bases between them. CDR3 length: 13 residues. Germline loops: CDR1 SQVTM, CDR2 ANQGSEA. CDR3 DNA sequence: TGCAGCGTTGATAGAGCCCCAGGCAGGGGCTACACCTTC. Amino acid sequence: CSVDRAPGRGYTF.

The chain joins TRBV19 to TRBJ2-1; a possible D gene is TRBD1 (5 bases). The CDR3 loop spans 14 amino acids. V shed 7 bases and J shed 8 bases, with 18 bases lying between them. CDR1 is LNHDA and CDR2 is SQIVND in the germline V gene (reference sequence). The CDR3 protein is CASTQGHLGYEQFF. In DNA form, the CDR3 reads TGTGCCAGTACCCAAGGACACCTGGGCTATGAGCAGTTCTTC.

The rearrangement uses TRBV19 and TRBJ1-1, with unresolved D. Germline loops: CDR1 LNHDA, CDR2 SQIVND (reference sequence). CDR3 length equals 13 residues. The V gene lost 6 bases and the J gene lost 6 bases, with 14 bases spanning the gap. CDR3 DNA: TGTGCCAGTAGGCCCACCGGACGGGCTGAAGCTTTCTTT. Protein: CASRPTGRAEAFF.

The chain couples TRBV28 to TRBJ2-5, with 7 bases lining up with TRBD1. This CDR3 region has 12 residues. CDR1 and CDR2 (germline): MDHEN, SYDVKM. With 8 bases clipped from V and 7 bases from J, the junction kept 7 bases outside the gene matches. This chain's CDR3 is CASLPGGGTQYF. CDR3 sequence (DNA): TGTGCCAGCCTACCAGGGGGTGGGACCCAGTACTTC.

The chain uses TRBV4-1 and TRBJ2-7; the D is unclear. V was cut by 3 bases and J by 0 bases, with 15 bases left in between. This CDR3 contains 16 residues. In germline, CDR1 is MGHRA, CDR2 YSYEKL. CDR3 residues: CASSHSPRWGSYEQYF. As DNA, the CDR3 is TGCGCCAGCAGCCATTCTCCGCGGTGGGGCTCCTACGAGCAGTACTTC.

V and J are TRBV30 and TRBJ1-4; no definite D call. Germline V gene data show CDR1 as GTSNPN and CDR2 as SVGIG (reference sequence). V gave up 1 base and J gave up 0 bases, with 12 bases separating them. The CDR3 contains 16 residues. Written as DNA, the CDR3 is TGTGCCTGGAGTGGGGTAGGCGGCGCAACTAATGAAAAACTGTTTTTT. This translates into CAWSGVGGATNEKLFF.

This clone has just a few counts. The CDR3 DNA is TGTGCCAGCAGTCGTAGACAGGCGGGGGATACGCAGTATTTT. Residues: CASSRRQAGDTQYF. The V call is TRBV14, the J call TRBJ2-3; D might be TRBD1 or TRBD2, each matching 6 bases. This CDR3 spans 14 amino acids. Germline V lookup: CDR1 SGHDN, CDR2 FVKESK. Trimming pared 6 bases from V and 6 bases from J, leaving 16 bases between.

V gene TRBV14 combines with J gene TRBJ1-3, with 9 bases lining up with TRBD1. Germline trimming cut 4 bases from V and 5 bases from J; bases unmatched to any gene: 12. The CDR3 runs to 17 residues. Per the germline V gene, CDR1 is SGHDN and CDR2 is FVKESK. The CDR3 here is CASSPLDGTGSRNTIYF. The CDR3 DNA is TGTGCCAGCAGCCCACTCGACGGGACAGGGTCAAGAAACACCATATATTTT.

The CDR3 protein is CASSLDLAGGAFYNEQFF. The CDR3 DNA reads as TGTGCCAGCAGCTTAGATCTAGCGGGAGGGGCTTTCTACAATGAGCAGTTCTTC. The J gene is TRBJ2-1, the V gene TRBV11-2; TRBD2 matches at 12 bases. J was trimmed by 3 bases and V by 0 bases; bases with no gene match: 6. The CDR3 loop spans 18 amino acids. Per germline, CDR1 SGHAT and CDR2 FQNNGV. The whole variable domain, filled in from reference TRBV11-2 and TRBJ2-1, reads EAGVAQSPRYKIIEKRQSVAFWCNPISGHATLYWYQQILGQGPKLLIQFQNNGVVDDSQLPKDRFSAERLKGVDSTLKIQPAKLEDSAVYLCASSLDLAGGAFYNEQFFGPGTRLTVL.

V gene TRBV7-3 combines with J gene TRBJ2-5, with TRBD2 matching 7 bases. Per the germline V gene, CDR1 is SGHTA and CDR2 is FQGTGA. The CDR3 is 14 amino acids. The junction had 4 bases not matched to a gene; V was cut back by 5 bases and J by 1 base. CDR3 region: CASSLSSGQETQYF. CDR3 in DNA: TGTGCCAGCAGCCTTTCTAGCGGCCAAGAGACCCAGTACTTC.

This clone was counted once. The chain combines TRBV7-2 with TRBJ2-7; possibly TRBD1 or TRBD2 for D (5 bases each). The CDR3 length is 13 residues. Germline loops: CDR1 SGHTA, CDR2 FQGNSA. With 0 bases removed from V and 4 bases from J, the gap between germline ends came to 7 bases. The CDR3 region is CASSLAWGYEQYF. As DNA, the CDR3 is TGTGCCAGCAGCTTAGCTTGGGGGTACGAGCAGTACTTC.

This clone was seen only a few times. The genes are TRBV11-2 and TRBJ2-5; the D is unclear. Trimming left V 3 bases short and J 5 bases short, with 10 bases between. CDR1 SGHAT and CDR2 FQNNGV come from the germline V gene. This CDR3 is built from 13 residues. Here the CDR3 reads CASSFGFRETQYF. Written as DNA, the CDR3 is TGTGCCAGCAGCTTTGGCTTTCGGGAGACCCAGTACTTC.

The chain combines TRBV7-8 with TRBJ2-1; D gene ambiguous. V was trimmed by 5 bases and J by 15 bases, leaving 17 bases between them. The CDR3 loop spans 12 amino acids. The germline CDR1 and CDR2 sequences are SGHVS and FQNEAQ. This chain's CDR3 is CASSPQPTPRFF. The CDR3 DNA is TGTGCCAGCAGCCCCCAACCCACGCCACGGTTCTTC.

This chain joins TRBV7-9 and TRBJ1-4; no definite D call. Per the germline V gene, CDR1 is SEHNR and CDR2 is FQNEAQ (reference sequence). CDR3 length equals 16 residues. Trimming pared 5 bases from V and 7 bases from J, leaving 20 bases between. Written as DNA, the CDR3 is TGTGCCAGCAGCCCCCCCACGGCGGGGAGTGCTGAAAAACTGTTTTTT. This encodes CASSPPTAGSAEKLFF.

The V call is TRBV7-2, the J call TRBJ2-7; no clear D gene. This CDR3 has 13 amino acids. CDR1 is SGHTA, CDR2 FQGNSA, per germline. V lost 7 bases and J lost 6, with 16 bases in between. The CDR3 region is CASKWAFITEQYF. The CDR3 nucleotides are TGTGCCAGCAAATGGGCTTTTATTACCGAGCAGTACTTC.

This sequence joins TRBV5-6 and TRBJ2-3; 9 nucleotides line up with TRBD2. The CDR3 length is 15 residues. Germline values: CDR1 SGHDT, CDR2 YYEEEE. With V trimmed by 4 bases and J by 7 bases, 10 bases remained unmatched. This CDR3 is CASSVTRREGHTQYF. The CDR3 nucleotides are TGTGCCAGCAGCGTTACTAGGCGGGAGGGCCATACGCAGTATTTT.

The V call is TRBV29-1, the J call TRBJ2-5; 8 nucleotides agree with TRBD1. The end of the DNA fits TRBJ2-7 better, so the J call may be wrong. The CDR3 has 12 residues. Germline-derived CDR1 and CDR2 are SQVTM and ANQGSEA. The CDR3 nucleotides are TGCAGCGTCGACGACAGGGGCGACGAGCAGTACTTC. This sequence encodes CSVDDRGDEQYF.

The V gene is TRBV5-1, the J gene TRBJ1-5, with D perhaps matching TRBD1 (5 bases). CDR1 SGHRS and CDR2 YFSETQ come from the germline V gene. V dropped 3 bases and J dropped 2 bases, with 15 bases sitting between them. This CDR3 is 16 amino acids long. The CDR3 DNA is TGCGCCAGCAGCTCGGGGGACGTGGGGGGCAATCAGCCCCAGCATTTT. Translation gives CASSSGDVGGNQPQHF.

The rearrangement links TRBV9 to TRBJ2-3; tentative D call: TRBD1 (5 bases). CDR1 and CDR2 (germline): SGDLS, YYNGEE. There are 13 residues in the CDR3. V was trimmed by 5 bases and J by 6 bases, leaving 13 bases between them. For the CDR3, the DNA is TGTGCCAGCAGTCGTAGACAGACCGATACGCAGTATTTT. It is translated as CASSRRQTDTQYF.

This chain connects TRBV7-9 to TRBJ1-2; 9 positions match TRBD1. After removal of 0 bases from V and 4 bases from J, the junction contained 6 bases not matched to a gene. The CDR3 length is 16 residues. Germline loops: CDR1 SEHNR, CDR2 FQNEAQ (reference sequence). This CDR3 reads CASSLAGTGNLYGYTF. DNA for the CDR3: TGTGCCAGCAGCTTAGCCGGGACAGGGAACCTCTATGGCTACACCTTC.

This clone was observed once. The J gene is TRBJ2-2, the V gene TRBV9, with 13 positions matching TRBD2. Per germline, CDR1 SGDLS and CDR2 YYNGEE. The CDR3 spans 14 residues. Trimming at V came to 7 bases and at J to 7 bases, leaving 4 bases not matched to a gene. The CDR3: CASGLAGVGGELFF. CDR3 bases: TGTGCCAGCGGACTAGCGGGAGTGGGCGGGGAGCTGTTTTTT. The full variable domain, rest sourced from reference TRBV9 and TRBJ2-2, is DSGVTQTPKHLITATGQRVTLRCSPRSGDLSVYWYQQSLDQGLQFLIQYYNGEERAKGNILERFSAQQFPDLHSELNLSSLELGDSALYFCASGLAGVGGELFFGEGSRLTVL.